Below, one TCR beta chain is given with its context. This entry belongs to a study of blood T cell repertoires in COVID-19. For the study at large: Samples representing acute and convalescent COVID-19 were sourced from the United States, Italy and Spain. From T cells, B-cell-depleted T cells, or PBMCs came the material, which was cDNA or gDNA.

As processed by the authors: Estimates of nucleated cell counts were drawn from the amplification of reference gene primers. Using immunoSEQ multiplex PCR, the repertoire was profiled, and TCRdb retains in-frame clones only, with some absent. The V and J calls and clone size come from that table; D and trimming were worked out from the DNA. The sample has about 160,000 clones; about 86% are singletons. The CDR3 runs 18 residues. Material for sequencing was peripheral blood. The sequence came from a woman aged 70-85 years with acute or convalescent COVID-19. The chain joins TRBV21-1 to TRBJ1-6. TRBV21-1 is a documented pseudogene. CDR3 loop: CASSNGGEASSYNSPLHF. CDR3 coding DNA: TGTGCCAGCAGCAACGGCGGGGAGGCTAGCTCCTATAATTCACCCCTCCACTTT.